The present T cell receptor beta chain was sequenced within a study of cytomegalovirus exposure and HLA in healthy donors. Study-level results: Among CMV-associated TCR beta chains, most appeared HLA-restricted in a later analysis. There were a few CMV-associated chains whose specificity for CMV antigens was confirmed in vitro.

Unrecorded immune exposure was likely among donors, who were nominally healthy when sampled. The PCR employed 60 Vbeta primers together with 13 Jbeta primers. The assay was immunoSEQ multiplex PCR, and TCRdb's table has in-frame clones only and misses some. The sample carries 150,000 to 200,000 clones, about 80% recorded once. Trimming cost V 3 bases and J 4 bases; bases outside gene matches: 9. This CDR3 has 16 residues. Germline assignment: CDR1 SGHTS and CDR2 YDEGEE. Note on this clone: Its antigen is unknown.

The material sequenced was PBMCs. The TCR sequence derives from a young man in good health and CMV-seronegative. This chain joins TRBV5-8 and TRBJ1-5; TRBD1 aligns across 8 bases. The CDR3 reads CASSSRTGRRNQPQHF. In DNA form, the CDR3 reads TGTGCCAGCAGCTCCCGGACAGGGAGGAGGAATCAGCCCCAGCATTTT. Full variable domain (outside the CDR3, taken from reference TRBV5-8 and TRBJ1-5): EAGVTQSPTHLIKTRGQQATLRCSPISGHTSVYWYQQALGLGLQFLLWYDEGEERNRGNFPPRFSGRQFPNYSSELNVNALELEDSALYLCASSSRTGRRNQPQHFGDGTRLSIL.